This TCR beta chain was profiled in a study of regulatory T cells in long-lasting Graves disease. Overall study context: Recently diagnosed Graves' patients had received antithyroid drugs for under 3 months.

The time point: newly diagnosed GD, antithyroid drugs for less than 3 months. RNA extracted from PBMCs served as the sequencing template. The TCR beta library used iRepertoire HTBI primers with Arm-PCR amplification of CDR3. TCRdb analysed the multiplex PCR reads with MiXCR anew, one entry per CDR3 protein. The sample consists of around 360,000 distinct CDR3 sequences, roughly 17% of them appearing once. CDR1 SQVTM and CDR2 ANQGSEA come from the germline V gene. The CDR3 length is 17 residues. With 3 bases clipped from V and 1 base from J, the junction kept 7 bases outside the gene matches. These data were likewise used in another study, on T cells in Graves' hyperthyroidism and ophthalmopathy. That paper notes: Researchers defined stable Graves' hyperthyroidism as no ophthalmopathy progression within 18 months. Recently diagnosed hyperthyroidism of less than 2 months' duration affected patients aged 18 to 65. Most thyroid-expanded clonotypes above 0.001 were also found in blood.

This receptor was taken from a woman younger than 30 with Graves disease. Sequencing was performed on peripheral blood mononuclear cells (PBMCs), taken at new diagnosis, from a patient treated with antithyroid drugs. The chain has TRBV29-1 and TRBJ2-6, with TRBD1 matching over 9 bases. Written as DNA, the CDR3 is TGCAGCGTTGAGGCCTCGACAGGGGGTTCTGGGGCCAACGTCCTGACTTTC. Translated, it gives CSVEASTGGSGANVLTF. Drawing the rest from reference TRBV29-1 and TRBJ2-6, the complete variable domain is SAVISQKPSRDICQRGTSLTIQCQVDSQVTMMFWYRQQPGQSLTLIATANQGSEATYESGFVIDKFPISRPNLTFSTLTVSNMSPEDSSIYLCSVEASTGGSGANVLTFGAGSRLTVL.